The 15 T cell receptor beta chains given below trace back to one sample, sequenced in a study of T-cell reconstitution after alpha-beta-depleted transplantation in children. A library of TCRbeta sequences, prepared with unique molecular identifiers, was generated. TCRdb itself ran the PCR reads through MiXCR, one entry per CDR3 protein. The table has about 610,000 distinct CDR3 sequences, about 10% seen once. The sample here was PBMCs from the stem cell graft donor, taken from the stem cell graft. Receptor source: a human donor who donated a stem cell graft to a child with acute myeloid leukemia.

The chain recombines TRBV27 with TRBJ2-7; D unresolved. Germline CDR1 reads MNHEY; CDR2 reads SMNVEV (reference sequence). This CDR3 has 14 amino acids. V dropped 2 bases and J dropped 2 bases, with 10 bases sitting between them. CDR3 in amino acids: CASSLTRRPYEQYF. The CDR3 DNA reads TGTGCCAGCAGTTTAACGAGGCGGCCCTACGAGCAGTACTTC.

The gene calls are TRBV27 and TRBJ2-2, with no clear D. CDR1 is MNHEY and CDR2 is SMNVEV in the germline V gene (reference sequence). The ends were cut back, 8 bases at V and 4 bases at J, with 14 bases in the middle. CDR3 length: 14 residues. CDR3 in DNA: TGTGCCAGCCGCCCCACACAATCCACCGGGGAGCTGTTTTTT. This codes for CASRPTQSTGELFF.

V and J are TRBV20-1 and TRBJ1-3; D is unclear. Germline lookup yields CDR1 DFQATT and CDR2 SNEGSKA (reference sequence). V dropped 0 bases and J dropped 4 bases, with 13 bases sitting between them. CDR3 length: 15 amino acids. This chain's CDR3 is CSARDFSKGGNTIYF. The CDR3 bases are TGCAGTGCTAGAGATTTTTCCAAGGGCGGAAACACCATATATTTT.

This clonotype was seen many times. CDR3 DNA: TGCAGTGCTAGAGATTTTCGGGGACTAGCGGGAGGGGATGTTCGAGAGACCCAGTACTTC. This translates into CSARDFRGLAGGDVRETQYF. The V and J genes are TRBV20-1 and TRBJ2-5, with 16 bases aligning to TRBD2. The CDR3 has 20 residues. Germline V CDR1 and CDR2: DFQATT, SNEGSKA (reference sequence). J was trimmed by 4 bases and V by 0 bases; bases with no gene match: 14.

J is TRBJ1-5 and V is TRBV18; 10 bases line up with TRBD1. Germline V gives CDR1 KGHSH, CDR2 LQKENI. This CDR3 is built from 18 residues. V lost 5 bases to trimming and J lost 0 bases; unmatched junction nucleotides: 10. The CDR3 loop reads CASSSMDRGGNSNQPQHF. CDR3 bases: TGTGCCAGCTCATCGATGGACAGGGGGGGTAATAGCAATCAGCCCCAGCATTTT.

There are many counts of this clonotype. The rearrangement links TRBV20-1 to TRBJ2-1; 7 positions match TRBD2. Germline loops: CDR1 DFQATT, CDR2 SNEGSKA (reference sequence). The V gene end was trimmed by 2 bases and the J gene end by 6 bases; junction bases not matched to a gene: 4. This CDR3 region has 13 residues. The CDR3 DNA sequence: TGCAGTGCTAGAATTGGACTAGTCAATGAGCAGTTCTTC. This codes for CSARIGLVNEQFF.

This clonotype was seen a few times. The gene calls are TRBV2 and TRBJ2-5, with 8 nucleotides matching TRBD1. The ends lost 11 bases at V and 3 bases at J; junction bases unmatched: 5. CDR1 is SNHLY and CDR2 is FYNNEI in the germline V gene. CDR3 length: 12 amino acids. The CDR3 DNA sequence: TGTGCCTCCCGGGACAGGAAAGAGACCCAGTACTTC. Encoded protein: CASRDRKETQYF.

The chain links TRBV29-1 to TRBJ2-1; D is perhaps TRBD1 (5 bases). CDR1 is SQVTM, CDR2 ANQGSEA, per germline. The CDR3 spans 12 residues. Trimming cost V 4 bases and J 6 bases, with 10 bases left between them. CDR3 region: CSVGIRGNEQFF. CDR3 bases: TGCAGCGTTGGCATAAGGGGCAATGAGCAGTTCTTC.

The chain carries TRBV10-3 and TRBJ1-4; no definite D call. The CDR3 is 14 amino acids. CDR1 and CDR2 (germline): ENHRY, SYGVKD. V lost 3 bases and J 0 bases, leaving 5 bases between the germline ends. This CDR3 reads CAISDRATNEKLFF. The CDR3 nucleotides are TGTGCCATCAGTGACCGTGCAACTAATGAAAAACTGTTTTTT.

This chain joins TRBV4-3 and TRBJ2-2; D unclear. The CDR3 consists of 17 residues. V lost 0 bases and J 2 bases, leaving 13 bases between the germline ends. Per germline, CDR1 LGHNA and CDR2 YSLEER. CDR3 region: CASSQDRVGPNTGELFF. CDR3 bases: TGCGCCAGCAGCCAAGATCGGGTCGGGCCCAACACCGGGGAGCTGTTTTTT.

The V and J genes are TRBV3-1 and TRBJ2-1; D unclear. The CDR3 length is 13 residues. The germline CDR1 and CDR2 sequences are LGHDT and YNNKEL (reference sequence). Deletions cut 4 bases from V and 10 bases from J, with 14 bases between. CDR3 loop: CASSREGRTEQFF. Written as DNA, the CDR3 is TGTGCCAGCAGCCGGGAAGGCCGCACGGAGCAGTTCTTC.

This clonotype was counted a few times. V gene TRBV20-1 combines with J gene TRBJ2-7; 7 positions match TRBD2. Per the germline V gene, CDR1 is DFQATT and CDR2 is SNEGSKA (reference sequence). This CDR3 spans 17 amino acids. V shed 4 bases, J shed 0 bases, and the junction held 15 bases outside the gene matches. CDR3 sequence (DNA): TGCAGTGCTACGAACGTAGGTGTAGGCGGGGGCTCCTACGAGCAGTACTTC. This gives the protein CSATNVGVGGGSYEQYF.

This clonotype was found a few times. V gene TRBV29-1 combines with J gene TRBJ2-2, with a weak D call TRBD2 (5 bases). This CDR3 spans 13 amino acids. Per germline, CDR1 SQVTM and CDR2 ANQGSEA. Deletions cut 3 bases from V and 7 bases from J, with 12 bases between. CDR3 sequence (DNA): TGCAGCGTTGAGAGGCAAGGAGGCGGGGAGCTGTTTTTT. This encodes CSVERQGGGELFF.

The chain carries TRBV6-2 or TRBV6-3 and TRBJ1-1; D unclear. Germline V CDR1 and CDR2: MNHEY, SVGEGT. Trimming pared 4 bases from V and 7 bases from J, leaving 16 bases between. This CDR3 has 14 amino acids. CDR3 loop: CASSLMQAIGEAFF. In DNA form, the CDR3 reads TGTGCCAGCAGTTTGATGCAGGCTATTGGTGAAGCTTTCTTT.

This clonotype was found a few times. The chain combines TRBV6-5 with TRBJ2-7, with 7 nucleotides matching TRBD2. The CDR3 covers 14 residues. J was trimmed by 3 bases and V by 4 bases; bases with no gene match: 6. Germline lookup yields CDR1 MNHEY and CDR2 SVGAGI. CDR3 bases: TGTGCCAGCAGTTCTGGGGGGGTGGTCTACGAGCAGTACTTC. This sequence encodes CASSSGGVVYEQYF.